These T cell receptor beta chains were read from a single sample in a study of shared clonotypes between healthy human individuals. The method was immunoSEQ multiplex PCR; TCRdb's version includes in-frame clones alone and lacks a portion of them. The profile shows nearly 1,000,000 clones, about three quarters of them singletons. Sequenced material: memory CD4+ T cells sorted from blood. The receptors derive from a man aged 18 to 30 in good health. The CDR3 runs from the conserved cysteine through the conserved F or W. The D gene is left open where the match is weak. Size is omitted from some rows. Given values are once, few, many or a class for expanded clones.

size,V,J,D,DNA,CDR3
NA,TRBV2,TRBJ2-5,TRBD1,TGTGCCAGCAGTGATAGAGGGACAGACCAAGAGACCCAGTACTTC,CASSDRGTDQETQYF
few,TRBV28,TRBJ1-2,TRBD1,TGTGCCAGCAGTTTACGGGGACAGGGGGACGGCTACACCTTC,CASSLRGQGDGYTF
NA,TRBV5-3,TRBJ2-2,NA,TGTGCCAGAAGCTTGGTACAGGGGCGGGGAAAGGAGGCCGGGGAGCTGTTTTTT,CARSLVQGRGKEAGELFF
NA,TRBV6-4,TRBJ2-3,NA,TGTGCCCTTGACCAAAGCACAGATACGCAGTATTTT,CALDQSTDTQYF
NA,TRBV11-3,TRBJ2-3,TRBD2,TGTGCCAGCAGCTTAGATTCCAGCGGGAGTGCAGATACGCAGTATTTT,CASSLDSSGSADTQYF
NA,TRBV2,TRBJ2-1,NA,TGTGCCAGCAGTGAAGGCCGACTAGGCCATGAGCAGTTCTTC,CASSEGRLGHEQFF
NA,TRBV7-7,TRBJ1-3,NA,TGTGCTAGCAGCGATTCCCCATCCTCCACTGGAAACACCATATATTTT,CASSDSPSSTGNTIYF
NA,TRBV21-1,TRBJ1-2,NA,TGTGCCAGCAGCAAAGAGAGAAGGAAAGTGACAGGGAATGGCTACACCTTC,CASSKERRKVTGNGYTF
NA,TRBV6-1,TRBJ1-2,NA,TGTGCCAGCAGTGAAGTTGGCGGAAACTATGGCTACACCTTC,CASSEVGGNYGYTF
NA,TRBV18,TRBJ1-1,NA,TGTGCCAGCTCACCAAGCGTGCCGGGTGGGAACACTGAAGCTTTCTTT,CASSPSVPGGNTEAFF
NA,TRBV5-4,TRBJ2-1,NA,TGTGCCAGCAGCTTCCGGGCGAACAATGAGCAGTTCTTC,CASSFRANNEQFF
NA,TRBV19,TRBJ1-2,NA,TGTGCCAGTAGTCGGGACGTCTATGGCTACACCTTC,CASSRDVYGYTF
NA,TRBV9,TRBJ2-2,TRBD2,TGTGCCAGCAGCGTAGGATGGGGGAGGGACACCGGGGAGCTGTTTTTT,CASSVGWGRDTGELFF
NA,TRBV4-1,TRBJ2-3,NA,TGCGCCAGCAGCCAAGGCCCAGTTATCAGCACAGATACGCAGTATTTT,CASSQGPVISTDTQYF
NA,TRBV6-1,TRBJ1-5,NA,TGTGCCAGCAGGGCGACAGTCAATCAGCCCCAGCATTTT,CASRATVNQPQHF
NA,TRBV5-4,TRBJ2-1,TRBD1,TGTGCCAGCAGCTTGGGACAGGGGGTCACCAATGAGCAGTTCTTC,CASSLGQGVTNEQFF
NA,TRBV6-1,TRBJ2-3,TRBD2,TGTGCCAGCAGTGACATGGGACTAGCGGGAGCAGATACGCAGTATTTT,CASSDMGLAGADTQYF
few,TRBV6-5,TRBJ1-2,NA,TGTGCCAGCAGTCCCTCGGGACGGACCTATGGCTACACCTTC,CASSPSGRTYGYTF
NA,TRBV7-2,TRBJ1-2,TRBD1,TGTGCCAGCAGCTTCGAAGACAGGGATGGCTACACCTTC,CASSFEDRDGYTF
NA,TRBV30,TRBJ1-3,NA,TGTGCCTGGAGTGTGAGGGGGGGCGGAAACACCATATATTTT,CAWSVRGGGNTIYF
NA,TRBV7-2,TRBJ2-3,TRBD2,TGTGCCAGCAGCTTAAGCCCAGCGGGGGGGTCAGATACGCAGTATTTT,CASSLSPAGGSDTQYF
NA,TRBV7-2,TRBJ1-5,NA,TGTGCCAGCAGCTTCGGGGGTCAGCCCCAGCATTTT,CASSFGGQPQHF
many,TRBV4-1,TRBJ1-1,TRBD1,TGCGCCAGCAGCCAAGCAAGGACAGGGACTTTCTTT,CASSQARTGTFF
NA,TRBV19,TRBJ2-7,TRBD1,TGTGCCAGTAGTATAGGCTCGGGACAGGGGGCTCGTGAGCAGTACTTC,CASSIGSGQGAREQYF
few,TRBV6-4,TRBJ2-3,NA,TGTGCCAGCAGTGGGCTAGTCGGGGATACGCAGTATTTT,CASSGLVGDTQYF
many,TRBV29-1,TRBJ1-2,NA,TGCAGCGTTGAATCCGCCTATGGCTACACCTTC,CSVESAYGYTF
NA,TRBV5-1,TRBJ2-5,NA,TGCGCCAGCAGCTTGATGGGGATTAAAGAGACCCAGTACTTC,CASSLMGIKETQYF
NA,TRBV6-1,TRBJ2-5,NA,TGTGCCAGCAGTGAACTTTTTTTACCGTGGGAGACCCAGTACTTC,CASSELFLPWETQYF
NA,TRBV7-2,TRBJ2-7,TRBD1,TGTGCCAGCAGCTCGGACAGGATTTCCTACGAGCAGTACTTC,CASSSDRISYEQYF
many,TRBV11-2,TRBJ1-3,TRBD1,TGTGCCAGCAGCTCCACAGGGGTAGCTGGAAACACCATATATTTT,CASSSTGVAGNTIYF
NA,TRBV5-4,TRBJ2-3,NA,TGTGCCAGCAGCTTGGGTCCGGGCAGAGATACGCAGTATTTT,CASSLGPGRDTQYF
NA,TRBV6-6,TRBJ1-2,NA,TGTGCCAGCAGTTACCGCGCTAACTATGGCTACACCTTC,CASSYRANYGYTF
NA,TRBV10-3,TRBJ2-2,NA,TGTGCCATCAGTGACCCCGGACCCACCGGGGAGCTGTTTTTT,CAISDPGPTGELFF
NA,TRBV2,TRBJ2-7,NA,TGTGCCAGCAGTGAAGATAGGGGTCCAGGTTACGAGCAGTACTTC,CASSEDRGPGYEQYF
NA,TRBV10-3,TRBJ1-1,NA,TGTGCCATCAGTGAGTCTGTGACCCCTGAAGCTTTCTTT,CAISESVTPEAFF
NA,TRBV11-2,TRBJ2-3,NA,TGTGCCAGCAGCCATGATGCAGGGCGCACAGATACGCAGTATTTT,CASSHDAGRTDTQYF
NA,TRBV5-1,TRBJ2-5,NA,TGCGCCAGCAGCTTGTCGGGCGGAGAGACCCAGTACTTC,CASSLSGGETQYF
few,TRBV11-2,TRBJ1-2,NA,TGTGCCAGCAGCTTAGAGGAGTCAGGTGGCTACACCTTC,CASSLEESGGYTF
NA,TRBV5-1,TRBJ2-7,TRBD2,TGCGCCAGCAGCTCGGGACTAGGCTCCTACGAGCAGTACTTC,CASSSGLGSYEQYF
many,TRBV29-1,TRBJ1-1,NA,TGCAGCGTAGTGATCCAGCTGAACACTGAAGCTTTCTTT,CSVVIQLNTEAFF
NA,TRBV7-8,TRBJ1-4,NA,TGTGCCAGCAGCTTACGCCTGGACAGCGAAAAACTGTTTTTT,CASSLRLDSEKLFF
few,TRBV5-1,TRBJ2-3,NA,TGCGCCAGCAGCTATGGGGGAAACGCAGATACGCAGTATTTT,CASSYGGNADTQYF
NA,TRBV27,TRBJ1-6,NA,TGTGCCAGCAGTTTATCGGACCGGGCAGGTTCCTTTCTTAATTCACCCCTCCACTTT,CASSLSDRAGSFLNSPLHF
few,TRBV5-4,TRBJ1-4,NA,TGTGCCAGCAGCTTGGAGGGTACAACTAATGAAAAACTGTTTTTT,CASSLEGTTNEKLFF
NA,TRBV27,TRBJ1-4,TRBD1,TGTGCCAGCAGCTTCCTAGGGTGGACAGGGGATGAAAAACTGTTTTTT,CASSFLGWTGDEKLFF